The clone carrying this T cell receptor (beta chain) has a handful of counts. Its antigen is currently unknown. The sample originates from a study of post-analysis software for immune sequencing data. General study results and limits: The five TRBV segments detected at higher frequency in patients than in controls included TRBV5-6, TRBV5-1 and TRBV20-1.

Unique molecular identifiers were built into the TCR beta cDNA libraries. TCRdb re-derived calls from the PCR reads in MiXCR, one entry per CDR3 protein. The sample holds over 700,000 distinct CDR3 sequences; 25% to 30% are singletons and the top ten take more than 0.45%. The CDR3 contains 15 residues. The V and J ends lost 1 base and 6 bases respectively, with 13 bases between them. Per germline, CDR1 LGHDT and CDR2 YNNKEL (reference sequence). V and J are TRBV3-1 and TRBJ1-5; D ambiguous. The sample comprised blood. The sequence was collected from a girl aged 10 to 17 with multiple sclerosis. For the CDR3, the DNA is TGTGCCAGCAGCCAAGGTGCCGGGTCCGGTCAGCCCCAGCATTTT. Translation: CASSQGAGSGQPQHF.